One sample yielded the 4 T cell receptor beta chains listed below, sequenced in a study of metastatic and nonmetastatic thyroid tumors. MiXCR was used by TCRdb to re-call the PCR reads. The sample lists about 39,000 clones, 15% to 20% occurring once. There were no patients who had received any treatment before thyroid surgery. Sequences were obtained from tumor tissue. These TCRs come from a female donor with papillary thyroid cancer or a benign thyroid nodule (not recorded which). Some clones in this sample may be carry-over from other donors' samples.

On this clone: This may be a read error, as it is one base from a much larger clone. This chain connects TRBV30 to TRBJ1-2; D is ambiguous. The CDR3 has 13 residues. CDR1 and CDR2 from the germline V gene are GTSNPN and SVGIG (reference sequence). CDR3 sequence (DNA): TGTGCCAGGAGTAATCCTCCAGGATTTGGCTACACCTTC. It encodes CARSNPPGFGYTF.

This clone was picked up many times. This chain uses TRBV19 with TRBJ2-1; D could derive from TRBD1 or TRBD2 (5 bases each). This CDR3 spans 12 amino acids. Germline V gene lookup returns CDR1 LNHDA and CDR2 SQIVND (reference sequence). V dropped 6 bases and J dropped 7 bases, with 10 bases sitting between them. For the CDR3, the DNA is TGTGCCAGTAGGGGGACGACAAATGAGCAGTTCTTC. It codes for CASRGTTNEQFF.

Ten or more counts support this clone. The chain uses TRBV10-1 and TRBJ1-4; D gene unclear. The CDR3 is made up of 13 amino acids. V lost 9 bases, J lost 8 bases, and 16 bases lay in between. CDR1 WNHNN and CDR2 SYGVQD come from the germline V gene (reference sequence). The CDR3 here is CARGITKWEKLFF. DNA of the CDR3: TGCGCCAGGGGAATCACCAAGTGGGAAAAACTGTTTTTT.

In this sample, this clone turned up a few times. This may arise from a read error, as a much more abundant clone is one base away. This chain connects TRBV25-1 to TRBJ2-3; unclear D gene. TRBJ1-5 matches the DNA end more closely, so the J call is doubtful. The length of the CDR3 is 12 residues. The germline CDR1 and CDR2 sequences are MGHDK and SYGVNS. CDR3 DNA: TGTGCCAGCAGTGTAAGCACAGATACGCAGCATTTT. Protein sequence: CASSVSTDTQHF.